Below, 32 T cell receptor beta chains from the same sample are listed, as sequenced in a study of blood T cell repertoires in COVID-19. Repertoires were generated with immunoSEQ multiplex PCR, while TCRdb's copy carries only in-frame clones and drops some. The repertoire holds approximately 210,000 clones, 84% seen once, with about 20% in the top ten. The sample consisted of peripheral blood. These receptors all come from a man under 40 with active or convalescent COVID-19.

This clone came up once. CDR3 sequence: CASSRRGQGGFDEQFF. The CDR3, as DNA: TGTGCCAGCAGCCGGAGGGGGCAGGGTGGATTCGATGAGCAGTTCTTC. This chain connects TRBV4-2 to TRBJ2-1; possibly TRBD1 for D (7 bases). CDR1 is LGHNA, CDR2 YNFKEQ, per germline. Deletions cut 4 bases from V and 8 bases from J, with 21 bases between. The CDR3 loop spans 16 amino acids.

This chain uses TRBV9 with TRBJ1-4; 7 bases are a match to TRBD1. J was trimmed by 5 bases and V by 3 bases; bases with no gene match: 4. Germline assignment: CDR1 SGDLS and CDR2 YYNGEE. The CDR3 is made up of 14 amino acids. The CDR3 nucleotides are TGTGCCAGCAGCGCCGGACAGGCAAATGAAAAACTGTTTTTT. Encoded protein: CASSAGQANEKLFF.

This clone was detected ten times or more. The V gene is TRBV5-1, the J gene TRBJ2-1; the match to TRBD1 covers 11 bases. The germline gives CDR1 SGHRS, CDR2 YFSETQ. V was pared by 4 bases and J by 9 bases, with 9 bases of the junction left unmatched. CDR3 length equals 15 residues. CDR3 region: CASSKGQGAQGEQFF. CDR3 in DNA: TGCGCCAGCAGCAAAGGACAGGGGGCGCAGGGTGAGCAGTTCTTC.

The chain carries TRBV7-9 and TRBJ1-4; possibly TRBD1 for D (6 bases). CDR3 length: 15 residues. Trimming took 5 bases from V and 8 from J, leaving 18 bases between them. Germline V gene lookup returns CDR1 SEHNR and CDR2 FQNEAQ (reference sequence). Written as DNA, the CDR3 is TGTGCCAGCAGCCGAGGGGACACAGGAGTAGAAAAACTGTTTTTT. Its translation: CASSRGDTGVEKLFF.

The V gene is TRBV3-1 (or the pseudogene TRBV3-2), the J gene TRBJ2-5, with D perhaps TRBD2 (5 bases). Trimming stripped 0 bases from V and 4 bases from J, with 9 bases between. This CDR3 spans 14 amino acids. CDR1 and CDR2 from the germline V gene are LGHDT and YNNKEL (reference sequence). CDR3 sequence reads: CASSQDAGGETQYF. CDR3 coding DNA: TGTGCCAGCAGCCAAGATGCAGGAGGAGAGACCCAGTACTTC.

The V gene is TRBV24-1, the J gene TRBJ1-2; 8 bases fit TRBD1. After removal of 9 bases from V and 7 bases from J, the junction contained 3 bases not matched to a gene. CDR1 is KGHDR and CDR2 is SFDVKD in the germline V gene. The CDR3 has 11 residues. The CDR3 DNA sequence: TGTGCCACCGACAGGGGAGGTGGCTACACCTTC. It is translated as CATDRGGGYTF.

The rearrangement links TRBV4-2 to TRBJ1-4; D is uncertain. V lost 1 base and J lost 7, with 7 bases in between. Germline CDR1 LGHNA, CDR2 YNFKEQ. The CDR3 consists of 13 residues. The CDR3 loop reads CASSQGSGEKLFF. The CDR3 DNA follows: TGTGCCAGCAGCCAAGGTTCAGGTGAAAAACTGTTTTTT.

The V gene is TRBV24-1, the J gene TRBJ2-5; 7 bases fit TRBD2. This CDR3 has 16 residues. V lost 6 bases to trimming and J lost 3 bases; unmatched junction nucleotides: 12. Germline CDR1 KGHDR, CDR2 SFDVKD. The CDR3 DNA reads as TGTGCCACCAGTAGTAGGGAGGGAACTTACAAAGAGACCCAGTACTTC. Amino acids: CATSSREGTYKETQYF.

This chain joins TRBV28 and TRBJ1-1; no clear D gene. This CDR3 has 13 amino acids. CDR1 and CDR2 from the germline V gene are MDHEN and SYDVKM. Trimming pared 3 bases from V and 1 base from J, leaving 6 bases between. The CDR3 loop is CASSFSRNTEAFF. DNA for the CDR3: TGTGCCAGCAGTTTTAGCCGGAACACTGAAGCTTTCTTT.

V gene TRBV5-4 combines with J gene TRBJ2-7; 10 nucleotides agree with TRBD1. Looked up from germline, CDR1 is SGHNT and CDR2 is YYREEE (reference sequence). The CDR3 contains 14 residues. With V trimmed by 4 bases and J by 2 bases, 3 bases remained unmatched. The CDR3 here is CASSDRGRTYEQYF. CDR3 coding DNA: TGTGCCAGCAGCGACAGGGGGCGAACCTACGAGCAGTACTTC.

The chain links TRBV3-1 (or the pseudogene TRBV3-2) to TRBJ1-1; 9 bases match TRBD1. Germline CDR1 and CDR2: LGHDT and YNNKEL (reference sequence). V dropped 6 bases and J dropped 5; count of bases not matched to a gene: 13. This CDR3 contains 16 residues. For the CDR3, the DNA is TGTGCCAGCAGACCCTGGACAGGGGCTGGGAGGACTGAAGCTTTCTTT. This encodes CASRPWTGAGRTEAFF.

This chain uses TRBV5-1 with TRBJ1-4; D perhaps matches TRBD1 (6 bases). The CDR3 is 15 residues long. Germline V lookup: CDR1 SGHRS, CDR2 YFSETQ. V was shortened by 0 bases and J by 5 bases, with 11 bases between the two germline ends. The CDR3, as DNA: TGCGCCAGCAGCTTGGAGGGGACAAGCAATGAAAAACTGTTTTTT. This codes for CASSLEGTSNEKLFF.

The V gene is TRBV25-1, the J gene TRBJ2-1, with TRBD2 matching 8 bases. The V gene's germline CDR1 is MGHDK and CDR2 SYGVNS. This CDR3 comprises 14 residues. J lost 6 bases, V lost 3 bases, and 4 bases had no gene match. CDR3 sequence reads: CASSDPAGANEQFF. As DNA, the CDR3 is TGTGCCAGCAGTGATCCAGCGGGAGCCAATGAGCAGTTCTTC.

The V call is TRBV27, the J call TRBJ1-2; TRBD1 is a possible D gene (6 bases). The CDR3 length is 15 residues. V was pared by 6 bases and J by 8 bases, with 22 bases between. Germline values: CDR1 MNHEY, CDR2 SMNVEV (reference sequence). In DNA form, the CDR3 reads TGTGCCAGCAGCCCCTGGACAGAGAATTATGGAGGCTACACCTTC. Its protein product is CASSPWTENYGGYTF.

The rearrangement links TRBV7-2 to TRBJ2-7; 8 bases fit TRBD1. Germline loops: CDR1 SGHTA, CDR2 FQGNSA. The CDR3 has 14 amino acids. With 5 bases clipped from V and 2 bases from J, the junction kept 5 bases outside the gene matches. The CDR3 loop reads CASSGRTGPYEQYF. Here the CDR3 DNA reads TGTGCCAGCAGCGGTCGGACAGGGCCCTACGAGCAGTACTTC. The full variable domain, its missing parts supplied by reference TRBV7-2 and TRBJ2-7, is GAGVSQSPSNKVTEKGKDVELRCDPISGHTALYWYRQSLGQGLEFLIYFQGNSAPDKSGLPSDRFSAERTGGSVSTLTIQRTQQEDSAVYLCASSGRTGPYEQYFGPGTRLTVT.

The chain combines TRBV12-3 or TRBV12-4 with TRBJ2-1; 9 bases match TRBD2. V gave up 5 bases and J gave up 9 bases; unmatched junction bases: 5. This CDR3 contains 13 residues. As DNA, the CDR3 is TGTGCCAGCAGTGAGCGGGAGGTGGGTGAGCAGTTCTTC. As protein: CASSEREVGEQFF.

The rearrangement links TRBV2 to TRBJ1-6; a weak D match, TRBD1 (6 bases). The CDR3 loop spans 13 amino acids. CDR1 SNHLY and CDR2 FYNNEI come from the germline V gene. V lost 6 bases to trimming and J lost 7 bases, with 10 bases between them. The CDR3 region is CASRDDRNSPLHF. DNA for the CDR3: TGTGCCAGCAGAGACGACAGGAATTCACCCCTCCACTTT.

A single count supports this clone. This chain connects TRBV29-1 to TRBJ1-5; the match to TRBD1 covers 7 bases. Trimming took 6 bases from V and 1 from J; bases not matched to a gene: 3. CDR3 length: 13 residues. CDR1 is SQVTM, CDR2 ANQGSEA, per germline. For the CDR3, the DNA is TGCAGCGTCGGGGACAGCAGCAATCAGCCCCAGCATTTT. Translating it yields CSVGDSSNQPQHF.

CDR3 DNA sequence: TGTGCCAGTAGTATCGCGGGCAGCCGTCGGGAGACCCAGTACTTC. Translating gives CASSIAGSRRETQYF. The V call is TRBV19, the J call TRBJ2-5; tentatively, D is TRBD2 (5 bases). CDR1 and CDR2 (germline): LNHDA, SQIVND (reference sequence). CDR3 length: 15 amino acids. V shed 3 bases and J shed 5 bases, with 16 bases lying between them.

The chain employs TRBV4-3 and TRBJ2-3; 9 nucleotides line up with TRBD2. Germline trimming cut 4 bases from V and 6 bases from J; bases unmatched to any gene: 11. The CDR3 consists of 16 residues. Germline-derived CDR1 and CDR2 are LGHNA and YSLEER. This chain's CDR3 is CASSRGRGGPLDTQYF. CDR3 bases: TGCGCCAGCAGCCGCGGGCGGGGGGGCCCTTTGGATACGCAGTATTTT.

CDR3 DNA sequence: TGTGCCAGCAGCCCGGGACAGGGGGCCAACACCGGGGAGCTGTTTTTT. Translation: CASSPGQGANTGELFF. V gene TRBV7-6 combines with J gene TRBJ2-2; 12 nucleotides match TRBD1. The CDR3 extends over 16 amino acids. The germline CDR1 and CDR2 sequences are SGHVS and FNYEAQ. V dropped 5 bases and J dropped 2; count of bases not matched to a gene: 3.

This chain uses TRBV28 with TRBJ1-5, with 8 bases aligning to TRBD1. Per germline, CDR1 MDHEN and CDR2 SYDVKM. Losses at the gene ends were 6 bases for V and 7 bases for J; bases not matched to a gene: 11. This CDR3 is 15 amino acids long. For the CDR3, the DNA is TGTGCCAGCAGGTCTCCCCAGGGGGCCGAGCAGCCCCAGCATTTT. Protein sequence: CASRSPQGAEQPQHF.

Only one count was recorded for this clone. This sequence joins TRBV4-3 and TRBJ2-1, with 9 bases matching TRBD1. This CDR3 has 16 amino acids. Germline V gene data show CDR1 as LGHNA and CDR2 as YSLEER. The junction had 5 bases not matched to a gene; V was cut back by 1 base and J by 4 bases. The CDR3 sequence: CASSQVYGQGYNEQFF. As DNA, the CDR3 is TGCGCCAGCAGCCAAGTATACGGACAGGGGTACAATGAGCAGTTCTTC.

The chain joins TRBV5-1 to TRBJ1-4; D is uncertain. V lost 0 bases to trimming and J lost 8 bases, with 20 bases between them. Germline values: CDR1 SGHRS, CDR2 YFSETQ. The CDR3 runs to 17 residues. The CDR3 region is CASSLGPAAADVEKLFF. The CDR3 DNA reads as TGCGCCAGCAGCTTGGGTCCAGCGGCGGCGGATGTAGAAAAACTGTTTTTT.

This clone was seen only a few times. This specimen includes other DNA sequences encoding the same CDR3. The CDR3 DNA follows: TGTGCCAGCAGCACGCGACAGGGTGGCTACACCTTC. This sequence encodes CASSTRQGGYTF. The chain joins TRBV9 to TRBJ1-2; TRBD1 agrees at 7 bases. This CDR3 is built from 12 residues. CDR1 and CDR2 from the germline V gene are SGDLS and YYNGEE. V trimming: 4 bases; J trimming: 7 bases; junction bases outside the gene matches: 4.

The chain is built from TRBV18 and TRBJ2-7, with 12 bases lining up with TRBD2. This CDR3 is 17 amino acids long. Germline trimming cut 6 bases from V and 7 bases from J; bases unmatched to any gene: 16. Germline V gene data show CDR1 as KGHSH and CDR2 as LQKENI. The CDR3 DNA reads TGTGCCAGCTCCGGACTAGCGGGGACGGGGGTGGCAATAGAGCAGTACTTC. Residues: CASSGLAGTGVAIEQYF.

V and J are TRBV27 and TRBJ2-7; a weak D match, TRBD2 (6 bases). Germline V gives CDR1 MNHEY, CDR2 SMNVEV (reference sequence). This CDR3 is 17 amino acids long. Trimming cost V 1 base and J 7 bases, with 23 bases left between them. In nucleotides, the CDR3 is TGTGCCAGCAGTTTATATGGGCAGGCAAACCTCGCGGGGGAGCAGTACTTC. Protein product: CASSLYGQANLAGEQYF.

The chain links TRBV6-5 to TRBJ2-3; 11 bases line up with TRBD2. CDR1 MNHEY and CDR2 SVGAGI come from the germline V gene. The V segment lost 6 bases and the J segment 2 bases; nucleotides outside the gene matches: 4. The CDR3 contains 15 residues. CDR3 region: CASSSSGRTTDTQYF. CDR3 nucleotides: TGTGCCAGCAGCTCTAGCGGGAGGACCACAGATACGCAGTATTTT.

V is TRBV12-3 or TRBV12-4 and J is TRBJ2-1; 9 positions agree with TRBD2. The V and J ends lost 4 bases and 7 bases, in that order; junction bases with no gene match: 2. The CDR3 is 13 amino acids. The CDR3 DNA follows: TGTGCCAGCAGTTCTAGCGGGGATAATGAGCAGTTCTTC. It specifies CASSSSGDNEQFF.

The chain has TRBV5-1 and TRBJ1-2; D is possibly TRBD1 (5 bases). There are 15 residues in the CDR3. Deletions cut 5 bases from V and 5 bases from J, with 19 bases between. Germline lookup yields CDR1 SGHRS and CDR2 YFSETQ. CDR3 sequence (DNA): TGCGCCAGCAGTTTACGGACATTGCCTTTTTATGGCTACACCTTC. Amino acids: CASSLRTLPFYGYTF.

The chain combines TRBV7-9 with TRBJ2-5; unclear D gene. Germline lookup yields CDR1 SEHNR and CDR2 FQNEAQ (reference sequence). V gave up 5 bases and J gave up 2 bases, with 3 bases separating them. CDR3 length: 11 residues. CDR3 sequence: CASSLQETQYF. The CDR3 DNA sequence: TGTGCCAGCAGCCTTCAAGAGACCCAGTACTTC.

This clone was counted between two and nine times. The chain combines TRBV7-9 with TRBJ2-1; perhaps TRBD2 as D (6 bases). Germline CDR1 is SEHNR and CDR2 is FQNEAQ (reference sequence). CDR3 length equals 15 residues. V was trimmed by 5 bases and J by 1 base, leaving 12 bases between them. CDR3 amino acids: CASSLVSGSYNEQFF. In DNA, the CDR3 is TGTGCCAGCAGCCTCGTTAGCGGTTCCTACAATGAGCAGTTCTTC.